Listed below are T cell receptor beta chains from one sample, sequenced in a study of cytomegalovirus exposure and HLA in healthy donors. TCRdb's copy holds only in-frame clones and misses some; the assay was immunoSEQ multiplex PCR. Here the sample spans 200,000 or so clones, roughly 77% being singletons. The sample consisted of PBMCs. The receptor source for this set is a male donor in good health and CMV-seropositive. Each CDR3 is given with its conserved first and last residue. A D gene is named only where the DNA matches it firmly. The size entry is marked missing in some rows and otherwise reads once, few, many or a size class.

J,D,V,size,DNA,CDR3
TRBJ2-5,TRBD1,TRBV25-1,.,TGTGCCAGCAGTGGGGGGACAGGGTACGAGACCCAGTACTTC,CASSGGTGYETQYF
TRBJ1-4,.,TRBV6-5,.,TGTGCCAGCAGCCCCAGGGAGGGGGAAAAACTGTTTTTT,CASSPREGEKLFF
TRBJ2-3,.,TRBV11-3,.,TGTGCCAGCAGCTTAGGAAATGGAAGGGGTACAGATACGCAGTATTTT,CASSLGNGRGTDTQYF
TRBJ1-4,.,TRBV7-8,.,TGTGCCAGCAGCTTAAGCGGACGGCAAAAACTGTTTTTT,CASSLSGRQKLFF
TRBJ2-7,.,TRBV6-1,few,TGTGCCAGCGATTTGGCAGGCCCCTACTACGAGCAGTACTTC,CASDLAGPYYEQYF
TRBJ2-5,TRBD2,TRBV10-3,once,TGTGCCATCAGTGACGCGGGAGGGCGAGAGACCCAGTACTTC,CAISDAGGRETQYF
TRBJ1-4,TRBD1,TRBV27,.,TGTGCCAGCACTGGGACAGGGGGCTTTAATGAAAAACTGTTTTTT,CASTGTGGFNEKLFF
TRBJ2-5,.,TRBV6-4,.,TGTGCCAGCAGTACAGGGACGGACAAGACCCAGTACTTC,CASSTGTDKTQYF
TRBJ1-1,.,TRBV7-9,.,TGTGCCAGCAGCTTTTCCGGACTCAACCCCAGGGAAGCTTTCTTT,CASSFSGLNPREAFF
TRBJ2-5,TRBD2,TRBV28,.,TGTGCCAGCAGCCCGGGGGGGCCTCAGGAGACCCAGTACTTC,CASSPGGPQETQYF
TRBJ1-1,.,TRBV2,.,TGTGCCAGCAGTGTAGGGCGGGACACTGAAGCTTTCTTT,CASSVGRDTEAFF